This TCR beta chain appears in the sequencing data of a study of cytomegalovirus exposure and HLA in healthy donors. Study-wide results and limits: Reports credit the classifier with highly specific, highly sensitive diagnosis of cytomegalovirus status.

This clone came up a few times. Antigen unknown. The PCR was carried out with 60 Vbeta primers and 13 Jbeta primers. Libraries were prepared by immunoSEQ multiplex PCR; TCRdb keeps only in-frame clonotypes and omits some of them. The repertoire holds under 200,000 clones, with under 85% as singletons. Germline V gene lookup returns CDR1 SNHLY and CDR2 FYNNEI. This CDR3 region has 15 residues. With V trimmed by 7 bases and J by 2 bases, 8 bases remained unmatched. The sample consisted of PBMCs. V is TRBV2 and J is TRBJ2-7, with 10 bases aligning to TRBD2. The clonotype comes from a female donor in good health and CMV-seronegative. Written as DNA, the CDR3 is TGTGCCAGCACCGGGCGGACTAGCGGCCCCTACGAGCAGTACTTC. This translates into CASTGRTSGPYEQYF.